This T cell receptor beta chain came from a study of blood T cell repertoires in COVID-19. Study summary: Spain, Italy and the United States supplied samples that represented acute and convalescent COVID-19. PBMCs, B-cell-depleted T cells, or T cells provided the cDNA or gDNA that made up the material.

CDR3 length equals 16 residues. CDR1 and CDR2 (germline): LGHDT, YNNKEL (reference sequence). V shed 2 bases and J 8 bases; nucleotides not matched to a gene: 11. Study processing details: Estimated nucleated cell counts came from reference gene primer amplification. TCRdb's table, derived via immunoSEQ multiplex PCR, lists solely in-frame clones and lacks some. The V and J calls and clone size come from that table; D and trimming were worked out from the DNA. The data hold 200,000 to 250,000 clones, with about 90% observed a single time. The sequenced material came from peripheral blood. This sequence joins TRBV3-1 (or the pseudogene TRBV3-2) and TRBJ2-1, with 8 bases identical to TRBD2. The TCR comes from a woman in her 30s who had recovered from COVID-19. Written as DNA, the CDR3 is TGTGCCAGCAGCCAACGGGGGGGCTTAGTTGGGGATGAGCAGTTCTTC. The encoded protein is CASSQRGGLVGDEQFF.